The present entry profiles one T cell receptor beta chain with its context. Its specificity is not known. V lost 3 bases, J lost 3 bases, and 7 bases stayed unmatched. The germline CDR1 and CDR2 sequences are MNHNY and SVGAGI (reference sequence). The CDR3 has 15 amino acids. The record originates from a study of beta chain features in type 1 diabetes. Study in general: Researchers looked at fewer than 120,000,000 sorted cells across all samples.

Study results and caveats: There was no resolution here of whether HLA type influences TCRB rearrangement. Shortening that was moderate but significant affected the TCRB CDR3s of Type 1 diabetes patients in all four CD4+ subsets.

Expressed TCRB transcripts were sequenced because the isolated RNA had all been reverse transcribed beforehand. Clones were sequenced by immunoSEQ multiplex PCR, and TCRdb holds only the in-frame ones, with some missing. The sample holds 150,000 or so clones, 11% seen once. Sorting based on CD45RO/CCR7/CD25/CD127/CD95/CD27 separated CD4+ naive, central memory, regulatory and stem cell-like memory cells. The receptor comes from a man aged 18-30 years in good health. The sample taken for sequencing was central memory CD4+ T cells from blood. The chain combines TRBV6-6 with TRBJ2-7, with 8 bases lining up with TRBD2. The CDR3 is CASSYGGTSLYEQYF. The CDR3 region has the DNA TGTGCCAGCAGTTATGGAGGGACTAGTCTCTACGAGCAGTACTTC.